This is a list of T cell receptor beta chains from one sample in a study of OX40 agonist ivuxolimab in advanced cancers. Clones were read by immunoSEQ multiplex PCR, and TCRdb kept only the in-frame ones, dropping some. This sample has over 80,000 clones, with around four fifths found just once. The material sequenced was CD4+ or CD8+ T cells sorted from blood, taken in a trial of the OX40 agonist ivuxolimab. The source of these receptors is an adult with an advanced solid tumor such as melanoma, head and neck, liver or kidney cancer. CDR3s include the opening cysteine and the closing phenylalanine or tryptophan. Each record gives: J gene, V gene, CDR3 protein.

J gene: TRBJ1-1
V gene: TRBV19
CDR3 protein: CASSIGGHPPEAFF

J gene: TRBJ1-3
V gene: TRBV5-1
CDR3 protein: CASRSTVGSGNTIYF

J gene: TRBJ2-5
V gene: TRBV19
CDR3 protein: CASSIVWASGNQETQYF

J gene: TRBJ2-7
V gene: TRBV28
CDR3 protein: CASSLPRTGEYNEQYF

J gene: TRBJ2-5
V gene: TRBV7-2
CDR3 protein: CASSLAAGPVYQETQYF

J gene: TRBJ2-7
V gene: TRBV7-9
CDR3 protein: CASSPGRITYEQYF

J gene: TRBJ2-6
V gene: TRBV30
CDR3 protein: CAWSVQGSGANVLTF

J gene: TRBJ1-5
V gene: TRBV5-6
CDR3 protein: CASSLQGSNQPQHF

J gene: TRBJ2-2
V gene: TRBV7-7
CDR3 protein: CASTLSENTGELFF

J gene: TRBJ1-1
V gene: TRBV6-4
CDR3 protein: CASSDIVGRLNTEAFF

J gene: TRBJ2-1
V gene: TRBV14
CDR3 protein: CASSQESSSGFPYNEQFF

J gene: TRBJ2-3
V gene: TRBV18
CDR3 protein: CASSPYSRSSGAEGTDTQYF

J gene: TRBJ1-6
V gene: TRBV6-5
CDR3 protein: CASTQAKGSPLHF

J gene: TRBJ1-1
V gene: TRBV6-5
CDR3 protein: CASNSIQGPEAFF

J gene: TRBJ1-4
V gene: TRBV10-3
CDR3 protein: CAISEGLNNEKLFF

J gene: TRBJ2-1
V gene: TRBV7-2
CDR3 protein: CASSLGLANEQFF

J gene: TRBJ1-5
V gene: TRBV19
CDR3 protein: CASSIDTRGWDQPQHF